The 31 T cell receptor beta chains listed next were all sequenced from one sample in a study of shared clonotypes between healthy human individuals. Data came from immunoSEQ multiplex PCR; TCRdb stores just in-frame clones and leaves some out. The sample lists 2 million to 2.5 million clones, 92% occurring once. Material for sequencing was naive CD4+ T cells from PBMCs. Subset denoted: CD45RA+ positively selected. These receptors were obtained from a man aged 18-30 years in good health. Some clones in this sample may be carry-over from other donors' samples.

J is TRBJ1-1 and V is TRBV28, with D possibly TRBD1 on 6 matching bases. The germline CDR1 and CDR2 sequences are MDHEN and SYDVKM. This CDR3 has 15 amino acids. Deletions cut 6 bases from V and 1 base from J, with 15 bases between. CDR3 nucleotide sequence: TGTGCCAGCAGCCTGCCTCAGGGACAGAACACTGAAGCTTTCTTT. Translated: CASSLPQGQNTEAFF.

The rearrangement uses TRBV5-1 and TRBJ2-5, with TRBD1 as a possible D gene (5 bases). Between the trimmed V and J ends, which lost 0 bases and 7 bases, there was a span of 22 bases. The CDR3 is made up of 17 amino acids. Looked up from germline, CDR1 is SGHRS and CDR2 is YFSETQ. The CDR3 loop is CASSLVRDSKEGVTQYF. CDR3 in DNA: TGCGCCAGCAGCTTGGTGCGTGACAGCAAGGAAGGGGTGACCCAGTACTTC.

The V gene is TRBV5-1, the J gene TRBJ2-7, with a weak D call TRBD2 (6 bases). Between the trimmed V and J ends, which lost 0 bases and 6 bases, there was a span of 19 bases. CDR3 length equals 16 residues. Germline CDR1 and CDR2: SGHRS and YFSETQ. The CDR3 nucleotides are TGCGCCAGCAGCTTGGGCGCGGACTCCGGGAGACGCGAGCAGTACTTC. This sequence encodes CASSLGADSGRREQYF.

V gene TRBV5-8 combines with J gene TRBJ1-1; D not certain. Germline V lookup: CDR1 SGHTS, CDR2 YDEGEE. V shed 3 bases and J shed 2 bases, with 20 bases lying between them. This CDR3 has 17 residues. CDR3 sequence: CASSWLPGRNLNTEAFF. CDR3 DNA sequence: TGTGCCAGCAGCTGGCTGCCAGGCCGAAACCTTAACACTGAAGCTTTCTTT.

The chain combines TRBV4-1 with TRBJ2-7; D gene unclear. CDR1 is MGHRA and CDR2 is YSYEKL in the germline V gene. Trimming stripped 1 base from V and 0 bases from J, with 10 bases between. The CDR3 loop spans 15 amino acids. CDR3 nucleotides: TGCGCCAGCAGCCAAGCACAACTTCTCTCCTACGAGCAGTACTTC. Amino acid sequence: CASSQAQLLSYEQYF.

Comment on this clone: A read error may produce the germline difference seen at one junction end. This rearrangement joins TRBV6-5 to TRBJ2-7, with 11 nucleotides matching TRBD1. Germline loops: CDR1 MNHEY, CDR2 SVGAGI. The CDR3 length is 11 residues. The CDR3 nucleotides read TGTGCCAGCAGCGCCGGACAGGGGGCATTCTTC. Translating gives CASSAGQGAFF.

Here the CDR3 reads CASSSQGEGNTIYF. CDR3 sequence (DNA): TGCGCCAGCAGCTCCCAAGGGGAAGGAAACACCATATATTTT. This chain connects TRBV5-1 to TRBJ1-3; a possible D gene is TRBD1 (5 bases). The V end was cut by 3 bases, the J end by 4 bases, with 11 bases between. CDR1 SGHRS and CDR2 YFSETQ come from the germline V gene. This CDR3 comprises 14 residues. The full variable domain, in which reference TRBV5-1 and TRBJ1-3 provide the parts outside the CDR3, is KAGVTQTPRYLIKTRGQQVTLSCSPISGHRSVSWYQQTPGQGLQFLFEYFSETQRNKGNFPGRFSGRQFSNSRSEMNVSTLELGDSALYLCASSSQGEGNTIYFGEGSWLTVV.

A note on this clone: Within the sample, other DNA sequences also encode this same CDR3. As DNA, the CDR3 is TGTGCCAGCTCACCAGGACAGGGGACCTACGAGCAGTACTTC. Protein sequence: CASSPGQGTYEQYF. The chain is built from TRBV18 and TRBJ2-7, with 9 nucleotides matching TRBD1. V was clipped by 2 bases and J by 2 bases; unmatched bases: 1. This CDR3 spans 14 amino acids. Germline CDR1 is KGHSH and CDR2 is LQKENI. The entire variable domain, with the rest obtained from reference TRBV18 and TRBJ2-7, is as follows: NAGVMQNPRHLVRRRGQEARLRCSPMKGHSHVYWYRQLPEEGLKFMVYLQKENIIDESGMPKERFSAEFPKEGPSILRIQQVVRGDSAAYFCASSPGQGTYEQYFGPGTRLTVT.

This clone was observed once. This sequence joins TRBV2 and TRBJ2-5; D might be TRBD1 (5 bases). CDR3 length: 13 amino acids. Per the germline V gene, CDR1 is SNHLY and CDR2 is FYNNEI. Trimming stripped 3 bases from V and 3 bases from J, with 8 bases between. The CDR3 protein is CASSDQGEETQYF. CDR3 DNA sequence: TGTGCCAGCAGTGACCAGGGCGAAGAGACCCAGTACTTC.

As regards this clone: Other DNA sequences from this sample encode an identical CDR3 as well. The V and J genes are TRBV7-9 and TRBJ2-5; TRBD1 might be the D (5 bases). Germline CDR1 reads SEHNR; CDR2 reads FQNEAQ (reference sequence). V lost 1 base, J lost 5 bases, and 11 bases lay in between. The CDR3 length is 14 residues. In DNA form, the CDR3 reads TGTGCCAGCAGCTTAGATAGGGGTGGCGAGACCCAGTACTTC. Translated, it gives CASSLDRGGETQYF.

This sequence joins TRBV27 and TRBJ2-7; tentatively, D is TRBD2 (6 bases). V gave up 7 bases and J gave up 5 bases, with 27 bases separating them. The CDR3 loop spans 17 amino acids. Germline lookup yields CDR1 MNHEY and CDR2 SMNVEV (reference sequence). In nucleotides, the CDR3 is TGTGCCAGCACCTCCACCGGGAAGCGGGCGCGTACCCACGAGCAGTACTTC. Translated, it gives CASTSTGKRARTHEQYF.

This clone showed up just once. The CDR3 sequence is CASSARERSTEAFF. CDR3 sequence (DNA): TGTGCCAGCAGCGCCCGGGAGCGGAGCACTGAAGCTTTCTTT. The chain recombines TRBV7-8 with TRBJ1-1; D uncertain. CDR1 and CDR2 (germline): SGHVS, FQNEAQ. V lost 5 bases and J lost 4, with 14 bases in between. This CDR3 has 14 residues. The whole variable domain, filled in from reference TRBV7-8 and TRBJ1-1, reads GAGVSQSPRYKVAKRGQDVALRCDPISGHVSLFWYQQALGQGPEFLTYFQNEAQLDKSGLPSDRFFAERPEGSVSTLKIQRTQQEDSAVYLCASSARERSTEAFFGQGTRLTVV.

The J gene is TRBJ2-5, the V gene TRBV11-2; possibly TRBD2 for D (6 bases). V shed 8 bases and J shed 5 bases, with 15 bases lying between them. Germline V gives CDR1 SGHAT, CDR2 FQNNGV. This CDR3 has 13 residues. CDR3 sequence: CASSGGGLETQYF. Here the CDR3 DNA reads TGTGCCAGCTCCGGTGGGGGGTTGGAGACCCAGTACTTC.

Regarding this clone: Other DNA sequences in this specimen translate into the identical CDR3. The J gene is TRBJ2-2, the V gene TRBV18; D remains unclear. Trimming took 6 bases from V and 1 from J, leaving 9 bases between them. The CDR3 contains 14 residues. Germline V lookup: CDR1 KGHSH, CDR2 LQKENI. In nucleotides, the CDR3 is TGTGCCAGCTCCTCGGACCGGAACACCGGGGAGCTGTTTTTT. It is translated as CASSSDRNTGELFF.

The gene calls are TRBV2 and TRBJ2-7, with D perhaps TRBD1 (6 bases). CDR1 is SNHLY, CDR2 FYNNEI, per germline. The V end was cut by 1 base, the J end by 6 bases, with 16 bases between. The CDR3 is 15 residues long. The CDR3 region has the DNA TGTGCCAGCAGTGAAGTAGGGACAAGGTTCGGCGAGCAGTACTTC. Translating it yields CASSEVGTRFGEQYF.

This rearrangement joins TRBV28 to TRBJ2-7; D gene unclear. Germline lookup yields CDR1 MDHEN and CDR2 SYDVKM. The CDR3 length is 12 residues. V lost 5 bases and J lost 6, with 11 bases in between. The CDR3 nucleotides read TGTGCCAGCAGTCTTCCGACTTCCGAGCAGTACTTC. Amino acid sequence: CASSLPTSEQYF. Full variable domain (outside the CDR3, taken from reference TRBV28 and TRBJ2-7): DVKVTQSSRYLVKRTGEKVFLECVQDMDHENMFWYRQDPGLGLRLIYFSYDVKMKEKGDIPEGYSVSREKKERFSLILESASTNQTSMYLCASSLPTSEQYFGPGTRLTVT.

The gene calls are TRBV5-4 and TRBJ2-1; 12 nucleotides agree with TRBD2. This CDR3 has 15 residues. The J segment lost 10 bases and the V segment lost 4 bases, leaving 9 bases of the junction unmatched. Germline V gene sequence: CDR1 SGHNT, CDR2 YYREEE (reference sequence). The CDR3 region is CASSPSGRALGEQFF. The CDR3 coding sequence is TGTGCCAGCAGCCCTAGCGGGAGGGCCCTCGGCGAGCAGTTCTTC.

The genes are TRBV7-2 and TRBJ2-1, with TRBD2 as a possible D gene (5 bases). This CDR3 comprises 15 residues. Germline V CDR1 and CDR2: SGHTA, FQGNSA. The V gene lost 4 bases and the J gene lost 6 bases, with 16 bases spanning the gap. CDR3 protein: CASSSERTAGNEQFF. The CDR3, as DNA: TGTGCCAGCAGCTCTGAGCGGACCGCCGGCAATGAGCAGTTCTTC. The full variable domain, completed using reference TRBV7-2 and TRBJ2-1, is GAGVSQSPSNKVTEKGKDVELRCDPISGHTALYWYRQSLGQGLEFLIYFQGNSAPDKSGLPSDRFSAERTGGSVSTLTIQRTQQEDSAVYLCASSSERTAGNEQFFGPGTRLTVL.

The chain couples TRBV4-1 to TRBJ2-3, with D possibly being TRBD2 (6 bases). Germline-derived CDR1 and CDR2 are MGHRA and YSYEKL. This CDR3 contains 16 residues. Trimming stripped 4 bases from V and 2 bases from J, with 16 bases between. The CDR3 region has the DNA TGCGCCAGCAGCCGTGGGGGTAGCGGATTCACAGATACGCAGTATTTT. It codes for CASSRGGSGFTDTQYF.

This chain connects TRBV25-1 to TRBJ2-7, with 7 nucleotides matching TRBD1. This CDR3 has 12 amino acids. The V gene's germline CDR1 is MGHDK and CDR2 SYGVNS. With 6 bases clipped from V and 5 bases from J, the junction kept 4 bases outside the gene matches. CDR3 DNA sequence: TGTGCCAGCAGCTACAGGGGCCACGAGCAGTACTTC. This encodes CASSYRGHEQYF.

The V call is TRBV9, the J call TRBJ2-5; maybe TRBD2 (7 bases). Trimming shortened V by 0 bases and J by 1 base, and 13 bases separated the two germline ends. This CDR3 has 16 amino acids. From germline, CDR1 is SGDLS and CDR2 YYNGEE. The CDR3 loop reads CASSVGGRGAQETQYF. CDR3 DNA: TGTGCCAGCAGCGTAGGGGGTCGGGGGGCCCAAGAGACCCAGTACTTC.

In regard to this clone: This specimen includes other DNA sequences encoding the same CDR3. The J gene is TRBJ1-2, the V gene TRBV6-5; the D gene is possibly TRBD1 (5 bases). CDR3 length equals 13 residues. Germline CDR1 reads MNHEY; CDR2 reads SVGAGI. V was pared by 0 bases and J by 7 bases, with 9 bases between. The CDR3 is CASSYSGVSGYTF. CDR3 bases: TGTGCCAGCAGTTACTCAGGGGTCTCTGGCTACACCTTC.

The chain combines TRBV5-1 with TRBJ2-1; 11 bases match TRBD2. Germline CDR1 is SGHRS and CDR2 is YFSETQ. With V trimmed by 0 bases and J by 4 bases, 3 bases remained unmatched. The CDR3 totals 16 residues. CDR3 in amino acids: CASSLELAGEYNEQFF. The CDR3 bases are TGCGCCAGCAGCTTGGAACTAGCGGGAGAGTACAATGAGCAGTTCTTC. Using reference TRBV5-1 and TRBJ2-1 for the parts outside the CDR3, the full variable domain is KAGVTQTPRYLIKTRGQQVTLSCSPISGHRSVSWYQQTPGQGLQFLFEYFSETQRNKGNFPGRFSGRQFSNSRSEMNVSTLELGDSALYLCASSLELAGEYNEQFFGPGTRLTVL.

CDR3 sequence reads: CASSRDRADGQPQHF. CDR3 in DNA: TGTGCCAGCAGCCGTGACAGGGCAGATGGTCAGCCCCAGCATTTT. This rearrangement joins TRBV7-2 to TRBJ1-5, with 7 positions matching TRBD1. CDR3 length: 15 amino acids. J gave up 6 bases and V 5 bases, and 10 bases lay outside the gene matches. Germline V CDR1 and CDR2: SGHTA, FQGNSA.

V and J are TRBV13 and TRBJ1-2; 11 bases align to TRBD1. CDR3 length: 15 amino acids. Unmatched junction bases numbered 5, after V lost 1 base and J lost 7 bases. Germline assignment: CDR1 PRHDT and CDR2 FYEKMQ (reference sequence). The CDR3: CASSLAGQGALGYTF. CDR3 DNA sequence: TGTGCCAGCAGCTTAGCAGGACAGGGGGCGCTTGGCTACACCTTC.

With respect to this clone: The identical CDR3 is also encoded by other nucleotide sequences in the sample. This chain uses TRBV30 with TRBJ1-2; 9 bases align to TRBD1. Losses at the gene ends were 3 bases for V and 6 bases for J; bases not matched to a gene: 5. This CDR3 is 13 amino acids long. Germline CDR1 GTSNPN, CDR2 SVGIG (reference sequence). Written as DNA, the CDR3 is TGTGCCTGGAGCCCGGACAGGGGCGATGGCTACACCTTC. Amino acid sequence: CAWSPDRGDGYTF.

The CDR3 loop reads CASIRGGQNTEAFF. CDR3 DNA sequence: TGTGCCAGCATTCGCGGTGGGCAAAACACTGAAGCTTTCTTT. This chain uses TRBV6-1 with TRBJ1-1; D remains unclear. This CDR3 is 14 amino acids long. V was trimmed by 7 bases and J by 2 bases, leaving 14 bases between them. CDR1 is MNHNS and CDR2 is SASEGT in the germline V gene.

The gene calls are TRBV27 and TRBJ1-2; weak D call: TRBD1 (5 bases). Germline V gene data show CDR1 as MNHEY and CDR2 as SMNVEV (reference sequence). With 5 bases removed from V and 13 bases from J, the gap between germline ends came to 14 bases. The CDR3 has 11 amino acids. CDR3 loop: CASSLREGFTF. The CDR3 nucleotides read TGTGCCAGCAGTCTCCGGGAGGGGTTCACCTTC.

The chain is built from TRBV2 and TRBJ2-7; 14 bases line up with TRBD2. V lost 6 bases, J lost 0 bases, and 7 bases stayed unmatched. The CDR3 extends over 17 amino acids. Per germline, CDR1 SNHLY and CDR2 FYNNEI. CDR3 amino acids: CASSPGTSGRISYEQYF. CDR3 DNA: TGTGCCAGCAGCCCCGGGACTAGCGGGAGAATCTCCTACGAGCAGTACTTC. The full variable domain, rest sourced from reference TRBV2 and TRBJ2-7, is EPEVTQTPSHQVTQMGQEVILRCVPISNHLYFYWYRQILGQKVEFLVSFYNNEISEKSEIFDDQFSVERPDGSNFTLKIRSTKLEDSAMYFCASSPGTSGRISYEQYFGPGTRLTVT.

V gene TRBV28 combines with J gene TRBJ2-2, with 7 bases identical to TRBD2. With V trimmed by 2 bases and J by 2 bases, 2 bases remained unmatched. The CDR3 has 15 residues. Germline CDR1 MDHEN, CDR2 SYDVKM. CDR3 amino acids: CASSLAGVNTGELFF. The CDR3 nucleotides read TGTGCCAGCAGTTTAGCGGGAGTTAACACCGGGGAGCTGTTTTTT.

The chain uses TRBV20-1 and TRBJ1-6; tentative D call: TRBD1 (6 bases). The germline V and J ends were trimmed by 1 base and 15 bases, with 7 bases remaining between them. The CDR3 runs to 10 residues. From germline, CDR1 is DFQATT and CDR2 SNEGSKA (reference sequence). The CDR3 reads CSARVGGLHF. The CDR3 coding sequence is TGCAGTGCTAGAGTAGGGGGCCTCCACTTT.